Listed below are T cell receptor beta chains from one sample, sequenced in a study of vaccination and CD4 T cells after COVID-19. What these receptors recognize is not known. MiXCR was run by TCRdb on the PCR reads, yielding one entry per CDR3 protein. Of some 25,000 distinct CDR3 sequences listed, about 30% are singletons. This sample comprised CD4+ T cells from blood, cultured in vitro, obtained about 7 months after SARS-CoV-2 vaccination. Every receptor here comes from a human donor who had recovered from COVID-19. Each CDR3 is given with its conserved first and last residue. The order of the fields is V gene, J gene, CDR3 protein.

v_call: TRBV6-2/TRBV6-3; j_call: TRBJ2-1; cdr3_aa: CASSGLADNEQFF
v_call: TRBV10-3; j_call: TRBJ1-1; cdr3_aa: CAISEPLTGLTEAFF
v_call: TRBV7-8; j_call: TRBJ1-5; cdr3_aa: CASSRGPNQPQHF
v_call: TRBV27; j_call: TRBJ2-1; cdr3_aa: CASTPGRDTYNEQFF
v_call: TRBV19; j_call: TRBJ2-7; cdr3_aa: CASSKAGLVSTYEQYF
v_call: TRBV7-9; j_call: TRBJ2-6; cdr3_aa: CASGGGDSGANVLTF
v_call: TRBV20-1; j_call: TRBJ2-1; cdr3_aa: CSAPGAGEQFF
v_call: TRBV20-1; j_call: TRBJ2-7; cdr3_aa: CSASRASGEQYF
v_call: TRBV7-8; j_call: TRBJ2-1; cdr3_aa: CASSLDPGWGEQFF
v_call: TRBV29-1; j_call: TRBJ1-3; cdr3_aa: CSAPGSGNTIYF
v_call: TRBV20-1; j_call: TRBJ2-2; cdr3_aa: CSAPGNPWTGELFF
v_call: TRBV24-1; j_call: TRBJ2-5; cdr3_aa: CATSALDREETQYF
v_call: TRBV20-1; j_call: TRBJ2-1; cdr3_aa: CSARENSEQFF
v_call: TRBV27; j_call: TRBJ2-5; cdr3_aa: CASSPERGRAQYF
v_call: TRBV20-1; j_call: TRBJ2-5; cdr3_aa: CRVVGQHQETQYF
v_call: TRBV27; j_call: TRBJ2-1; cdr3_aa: CASIRRGETGYNEQFF
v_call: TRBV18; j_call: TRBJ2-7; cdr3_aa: CASSPKRRDRGTYEQYF
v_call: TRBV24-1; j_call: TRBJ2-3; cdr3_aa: CATSDRAGTDTQYF
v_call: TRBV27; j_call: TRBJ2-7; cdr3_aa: CASKGTGVVAEQYF
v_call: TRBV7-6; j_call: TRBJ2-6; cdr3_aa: CASSRDPGPSGANVLTF
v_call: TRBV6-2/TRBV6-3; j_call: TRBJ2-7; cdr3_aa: CASSYVEEGGREQYF
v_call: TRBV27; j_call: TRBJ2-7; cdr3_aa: CASRQQGSSYEQYF
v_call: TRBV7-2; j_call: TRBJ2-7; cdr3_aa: CASSLVLAGAYEQYF
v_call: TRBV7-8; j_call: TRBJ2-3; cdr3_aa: CASRPLAGVVDTQYF
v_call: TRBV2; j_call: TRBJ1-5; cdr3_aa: CASCWASNQPQHF
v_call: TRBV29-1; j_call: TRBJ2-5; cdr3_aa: CSVGQIQETQYF
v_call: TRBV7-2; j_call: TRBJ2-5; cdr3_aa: CASSLSDRGWETQYF
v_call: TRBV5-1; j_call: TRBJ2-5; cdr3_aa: CASSALAGEETQYF
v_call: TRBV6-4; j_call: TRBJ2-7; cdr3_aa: CASQGTGQISVFYEQYF
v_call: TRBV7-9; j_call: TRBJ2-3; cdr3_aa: CASTSREDTQYF
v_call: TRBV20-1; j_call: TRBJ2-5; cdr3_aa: CSARLPQGLLLETQYF
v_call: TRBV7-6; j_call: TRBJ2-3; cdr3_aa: CASSQGSYRSSTDTQYF
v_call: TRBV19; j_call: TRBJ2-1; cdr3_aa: CASRGARRRNEQFF
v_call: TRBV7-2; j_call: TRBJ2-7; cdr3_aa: CASSVTGTHEQYF